Below, 6 T cell receptor beta chains from the same sample are listed, as sequenced in a study of CD8+ T cells in alopecia areata. As for treatment: oral pan-JAK inhibitor, 5-10 mg twice daily. Sequencing used cDNA as its template, made by extracting RNA and reverse transcribing it. Assay used: immunoSEQ multiplex PCR; TCRdb lists only in-frame clones, some missing. The top ten hold approximately 12% of the sample, which has approximately 110,000 clones, under 60% seen once. The sample was CD8+ T cells sorted from blood, taken at week 24, from a patient treated with tofacitinib. These receptors were collected from a human donor with alopecia areata.

The chain employs TRBV2 and TRBJ2-7; no definite D call. With 4 bases removed from V and 4 bases from J, the gap between germline ends came to 14 bases. CDR1 is SNHLY and CDR2 is FYNNEI in the germline V gene. The CDR3 loop spans 14 amino acids. The CDR3: CASSAPGQAYEQYF. DNA for the CDR3: TGTGCCAGCAGTGCGCCGGGCCAAGCTTACGAGCAGTACTTC.

The chain carries TRBV30 and TRBJ2-7, with 7 bases fitting TRBD1. The V gene end was trimmed by 1 base and the J gene end by 6 bases; junction bases not matched to a gene: 3. The CDR3 sequence is 12 residues long. From germline, CDR1 is GTSNPN and CDR2 SVGIG (reference sequence). CDR3 coding DNA: TGTGCCTGGAGTGCAACAGGGGCCGAGCAGTACTTC. Translating it yields CAWSATGAEQYF.

The chain carries TRBV6-5 and TRBJ2-5; possibly TRBD1 for D (6 bases). Per the germline V gene, CDR1 is MNHEY and CDR2 is SVGAGI. Trimming took 4 bases from V and 2 from J, leaving 14 bases between them. The CDR3 is 15 residues long. The CDR3 sequence is CASSWSGTPQETQYF. The DNA for the CDR3 is TGTGCCAGCAGTTGGTCCGGGACACCTCAAGAGACCCAGTACTTC.

V is TRBV5-4 and J is TRBJ1-1, with a weak D call TRBD1 (5 bases). The CDR3 contains 14 residues. The V gene lost 0 bases and the J gene lost 0 bases, with 6 bases spanning the gap. The V gene's germline CDR1 is SGHNT and CDR2 YYREEE (reference sequence). CDR3 DNA: TGTGCCAGCAGCTTGGGGGGGGTGAACACTGAAGCTTTCTTT. Translation gives CASSLGGVNTEAFF. The full variable domain, its missing parts supplied by reference TRBV5-4 and TRBJ1-1, is ETGVTQSPTHLIKTRGQQVTLRCSSQSGHNTVSWYQQALGQGPQFIFQYYREEENGRGNFPPRFSGLQFPNYSSELNVNALELDDSALYLCASSLGGVNTEAFFGQGTRLTVV.

This clone was picked up a small number of times. The chain has TRBV7-9 and TRBJ1-2, with a possible D match to TRBD1 (5 bases). The germline V gene encodes CDR1 SEHNR and CDR2 FQNEAQ (reference sequence). The CDR3 covers 14 residues. V was clipped by 5 bases and J by 7 bases, with 17 bases between them. Here the CDR3 DNA reads TGTGCCAGCAGCCCCGAAAGGGGCGGGTTTGGCTACACCTTC. Encoded protein: CASSPERGGFGYTF.

This chain joins TRBV2 and TRBJ1-5; D uncertain. This CDR3 has 16 amino acids. V lost 3 bases to trimming and J lost 1 base, with 13 bases between them. Germline V gene data show CDR1 as SNHLY and CDR2 as FYNNEI. The CDR3 reads CASSDRWLKSNQPQHF. The DNA for the CDR3 is TGTGCCAGCAGTGATCGTTGGTTAAAAAGCAATCAGCCCCAGCATTTT.